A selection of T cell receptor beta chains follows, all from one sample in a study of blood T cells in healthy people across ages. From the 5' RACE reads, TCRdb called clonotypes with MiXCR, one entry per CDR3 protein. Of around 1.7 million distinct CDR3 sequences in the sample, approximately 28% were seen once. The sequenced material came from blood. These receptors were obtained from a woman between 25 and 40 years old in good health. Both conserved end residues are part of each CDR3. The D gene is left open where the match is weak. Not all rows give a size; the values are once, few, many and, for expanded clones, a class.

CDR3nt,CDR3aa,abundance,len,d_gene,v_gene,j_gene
TGTGCCAGCAGTTTTGACAGGGTATGGTACGAGCAGTACTTC,CASSFDRVWYEQYF,.,14,TRBD1,TRBV27,TRBJ2-7
TGCAGCTCACGCTATCTAGCGGGAGTAGAGACCCAGTACTTC,CSSRYLAGVETQYF,many,14,TRBD2,TRBV29-1,TRBJ2-5
TGTGCCAGCAGTTATGCCCATGTACTAGCCAAAAACATTCAGTACTTC,CASSYAHVLAKNIQYF,many,16,.,TRBV6-5,TRBJ2-4
TGCGCCAGCAGTCCGGGACAGGGGAAGGATGAGCAGTTCTTC,CASSPGQGKDEQFF,many,14,TRBD1,TRBV10-2,TRBJ2-1
TGTGCCAGCACCGCGATGGGGAGCAGAGATACGCAGTATTTT,CASTAMGSRDTQYF,.,14,.,TRBV7-9,TRBJ2-3
TGCGCCAGCAGCTACCTGGACAGTACCTACGAGCAGTACTTC,CASSYLDSTYEQYF,many,14,.,TRBV5-1,TRBJ2-7
TGCAGCGTTGCAAAAACCCGGACAGGGGTAGGTTACGAGCAGTTCTTC,CSVAKTRTGVGYEQFF,few,16,TRBD1,TRBV29-1,TRBJ2-1
TGTGCCAGCAGTTTTATGCAGGGGCTTTCCACCTTC,CASSFMQGLSTF,.,12,.,TRBV12-3/TRBV12-4,TRBJ1-2
TGTGCCGGCTCACCCGGGACAGGGGCTTACGAGCAGTACTTC,CAGSPGTGAYEQYF,.,14,TRBD1,TRBV18,TRBJ2-7
TGTGCCAGCAGCGTAGCCCCTCAGACAGGGCTACTCACAGATACGCAGTATTTT,CASSVAPQTGLLTDTQYF,.,18,TRBD1,TRBV9,TRBJ2-3
TGCGCCAGCAGCTTGGGGGTACTAGCGGGGGAAGAGACCCAGTACTTC,CASSLGVLAGEETQYF,.,16,TRBD2,TRBV5-1,TRBJ2-5
TGCGCCAGCAGCTTGGACCCAGCGGGAGGAGGCTGGGCCAAAAACATTCAGTACTTC,CASSLDPAGGGWAKNIQYF,.,19,TRBD2,TRBV5-1,TRBJ2-4
TGCAGCGTCGGAGAGACCCGGTACTTC,CSVGETRYF,.,9,.,TRBV29-1,TRBJ2-5
TGCGCCAGCACACTTCAGGAAAACTATGGCTACACCTTC,CASTLQENYGYTF,many,13,.,TRBV5-1,TRBJ1-2
TGTGCCAGCTCCTGGACTAATGAAAAACTGTTTTTT,CASSWTNEKLFF,.,12,.,TRBV7-2,TRBJ1-4
TGTGCCAGCAACCCGGGACTCGAGGGGGCTTTCTTT,CASNPGLEGAFF,few,12,.,TRBV12-3/TRBV12-4,TRBJ1-1
TGCAGTGCTAGGGTTCCGGCGGGACCCTCCCGGGGGAACAATGAGCAGTTCTTC,CSARVPAGPSRGNNEQFF,few,18,.,TRBV20-1,TRBJ2-1
TGCGCCAGCAGCTTTACTAGCGGGGTATGCGAGCAGTACTTC,CASSFTSGVCEQYF,.,14,TRBD2,TRBV5-1,TRBJ2-7
TGCGCCAGCAGCCCTCGGGGAGCGGGGACCAGCACAGATACGCAGTATTTT,CASSPRGAGTSTDTQYF,.,17,TRBD2,TRBV4-1,TRBJ2-3
TGCGCCAGCAGCCCCCCAGTTACCTACGAGCAGTACTTC,CASSPPVTYEQYF,many,13,.,TRBV5-1,TRBJ2-7
TGTGCCAGCAGCGCGGGAATGGCCACTGAAGCTTTCTTT,CASSAGMATEAFF,many,13,.,TRBV6-1,TRBJ1-1
TGCGCCAGCAGCCCGAGACAGGGGGATAATTCACCCCTCCACTTT,CASSPRQGDNSPLHF,few,15,TRBD1,TRBV5-1,TRBJ1-6